The 27 T cell receptor beta chains below were found in one sample sequenced in a study of beta chain features in type 1 diabetes. Whole-study results and caveats: Type 1 diabetes patients had TCRB CDR3s that were shorter (moderately but significantly so) in all four CD4+ subsets.

Every bit of the isolated RNA underwent reverse transcription, so sequencing read expressed TCRB transcripts. Profiling relied on immunoSEQ multiplex PCR, and the TCRdb table lists in-frame clones only, not all of them. The sample carries over 200,000 clones, 9.5% to 13% recorded once. No antigen is known for these receptors. Sequenced input: naive CD4+ T cells from blood. These TCRs come from a man aged 30 to 39 with type 1 diabetes.

This clone was seen a few times. The V and J genes are TRBV27 and TRBJ2-7; 8 bases align to TRBD1. Germline CDR1 is MNHEY and CDR2 is SMNVEV (reference sequence). With V trimmed by 6 bases and J by 6 bases, 7 bases remained unmatched. The CDR3 is 13 amino acids. In nucleotides, the CDR3 is TGTGCCAGCAGCTCGGACAGGGCAACCGAGCAGTACTTC. Translation: CASSSDRATEQYF.

V is TRBV7-8 and J is TRBJ2-2, with unresolved D. The CDR3 spans 15 residues. Germline V CDR1 and CDR2: SGHVS, FQNEAQ. Trimming took 0 bases from V and 6 from J, leaving 11 bases between them. For the CDR3, the DNA is TGTGCCAGCAGCTTAGCCCGGTTTGGAGCCGGGGAGCTGTTTTTT. Translating it yields CASSLARFGAGELFF.

This sequence joins TRBV6-5 and TRBJ2-3; possibly TRBD1 for D (6 bases). The CDR3 totals 13 residues. The germline V gene encodes CDR1 MNHEY and CDR2 SVGAGI. Trimming left V 6 bases short and J 3 bases short, with 10 bases between. CDR3 coding DNA: TGTGCCAGCAGACCAGGGGTGACAGATACGCAGTATTTT. It specifies CASRPGVTDTQYF.

On this clone: This sample includes further DNA sequences coding for the same CDR3. This sequence joins TRBV18 and TRBJ2-5, with D possibly TRBD2 on 6 matching bases. Between the trimmed V and J ends, which lost 6 bases and 2 bases, there was a span of 10 bases. The CDR3 spans 13 residues. Germline V gene lookup returns CDR1 KGHSH and CDR2 LQKENI. This CDR3 is CASSGDLQETQYF. CDR3 sequence (DNA): TGTGCCAGCTCCGGGGACTTGCAAGAGACCCAGTACTTC. Based on the CDR3 plus reference TRBV18 and TRBJ2-5, the full variable domain is NAGVMQNPRHLVRRRGQEARLRCSPMKGHSHVYWYRQLPEEGLKFMVYLQKENIIDESGMPKERFSAEFPKEGPSILRIQQVVRGDSAAYFCASSGDLQETQYFGPGTRLLVL.

The CDR3 bases are TGTGCCAGCAGCAACTCACGACAGGGGGCACGGGAGACCCAGTACTTC. Protein sequence: CASSNSRQGARETQYF. The V gene is TRBV21-1, the J gene TRBJ2-5; the table's D call of TRBD1 was not tested on the DNA. TRBV21-1 is marked as a pseudogene. CDR3 length: 16 residues.

This clone has more than one count but fewer than ten. This chain links TRBV30 with TRBJ1-2; D is uncertain. Per the germline V gene, CDR1 is GTSNPN and CDR2 is SVGIG (reference sequence). There are 12 residues in the CDR3. The V end lost 2 bases, the J end lost 2 bases, and 6 bases lay between the germline ends. In nucleotides, the CDR3 is TGTGCCTGGAGTAACGGGAACTATGGCTACACCTTC. Its protein is CAWSNGNYGYTF.

The chain has TRBV2 and TRBJ1-2, with D unresolved. With 3 bases removed from V and 8 bases from J, the gap between germline ends came to 10 bases. The CDR3 is made up of 12 amino acids. In germline, CDR1 is SNHLY, CDR2 FYNNEI. The CDR3 DNA is TGTGCCAGCAGTGACAGTTTGCGGGGCTACACCTTC. Protein product: CASSDSLRGYTF.

A few counts support this clone. The chain is built from TRBV11-1 and TRBJ1-1; 11 bases fit TRBD1. The CDR3 spans 15 residues. Trimming cost V 5 bases and J 3 bases; bases outside gene matches: 5. From germline, CDR1 is SGHAT and CDR2 FQDESV (reference sequence). CDR3 sequence: CASSGWDRGDTEAFF. The DNA for the CDR3 is TGTGCCAGCAGCGGATGGGACAGGGGGGACACTGAAGCTTTCTTT.

The V gene is TRBV29-1, the J gene TRBJ2-7; 7 nucleotides align to TRBD1. The CDR3 consists of 12 residues. The ends lost 4 bases at V and 6 bases at J; junction bases unmatched: 6. The germline V gene has CDR1 SQVTM and CDR2 ANQGSEA. CDR3 coding DNA: TGCAGCGTTGGTGAGGGGGCACGCGAGCAGTACTTC. Translation: CSVGEGAREQYF.

This chain connects TRBV5-6 to TRBJ2-7; D is perhaps TRBD2 (5 bases). CDR3 length: 15 amino acids. Trimming removed 4 bases from V and 0 bases from J, with 14 bases in between. The germline V gene encodes CDR1 SGHDT and CDR2 YYEEEE. The CDR3 DNA follows: TGTGCCAGCAGCATGAGGGCTGTCAACTCCTACGAGCAGTACTTC. It yields the protein CASSMRAVNSYEQYF.

The J gene is TRBJ1-1, the V gene TRBV6-1, with 8 bases fitting TRBD1. J was trimmed by 4 bases and V by 3 bases; bases with no gene match: 4. Germline-derived CDR1 and CDR2 are MNHNS and SASEGT. The CDR3 is made up of 14 amino acids. The CDR3 DNA reads TGTGCCAGCAGTGACGGACAGGGCGCCACTGAAGCTTTCTTT. Residues: CASSDGQGATEAFF.

This clone was seen a few times. CDR3 coding DNA: TGTGCCAGCAGCGTAGCGGTCCAGGGCGGGGAGCTGTTTTTT. Protein product: CASSVAVQGGELFF. V usage is TRBV9 and J usage is TRBJ2-2, with a possible D match to TRBD1 (5 bases). Trimming took 0 bases from V and 7 from J, leaving 10 bases between them. The CDR3 covers 14 residues. Germline V gives CDR1 SGDLS, CDR2 YYNGEE.

The genes are TRBV19 and TRBJ2-7, with TRBD2 as a possible D gene (6 bases). Germline-derived CDR1 and CDR2 are LNHDA and SQIVND (reference sequence). The CDR3 spans 15 residues. V lost 5 bases, J lost 2 bases, and 16 bases lay in between. CDR3 nucleotide sequence: TGTGCCAGTAGTCGACTTTGGGACTCCACCTACGAGCAGTACTTC. It yields the protein CASSRLWDSTYEQYF.

The chain uses TRBV5-1 and TRBJ1-2; TRBD1 might be the D (6 bases). Germline V CDR1 and CDR2: SGHRS, YFSETQ. CDR3 length: 17 amino acids. Trimming shortened V by 3 bases and J by 6 bases, and 24 bases separated the two germline ends. The CDR3 sequence is CASSSGQMGLWGNGYTF. DNA of the CDR3: TGCGCCAGCAGCTCAGGACAGATGGGCCTTTGGGGGAATGGCTACACCTTC. The full variable domain, in which reference TRBV5-1 and TRBJ1-2 provide the parts outside the CDR3, is KAGVTQTPRYLIKTRGQQVTLSCSPISGHRSVSWYQQTPGQGLQFLFEYFSETQRNKGNFPGRFSGRQFSNSRSEMNVSTLELGDSALYLCASSSGQMGLWGNGYTFGSGTRLTVV.

Details on this clone: Other DNA sequences in the same sample also yield this CDR3. The genes are TRBV18 and TRBJ2-7; 10 positions agree with TRBD2. The length of the CDR3 is 15 residues. The V and J ends lost 2 bases and 0 bases, in that order; junction bases with no gene match: 1. CDR1 and CDR2 (germline): KGHSH, LQKENI. The CDR3 is CASSPWTSGSYEQYF. In nucleotides, the CDR3 is TGTGCCAGCTCACCATGGACTAGCGGCTCCTACGAGCAGTACTTC.

V usage is TRBV25-1 and J usage is TRBJ1-1, with D possibly TRBD1 on 6 matching bases. V lost 3 bases and J 1 base, leaving 12 bases between the germline ends. Germline V CDR1 and CDR2: MGHDK, SYGVNS. The CDR3 is 15 residues long. In nucleotides, the CDR3 is TGTGCCAGCAGTGATGACGGGGGGCCGAACACTGAAGCTTTCTTT. This codes for CASSDDGGPNTEAFF.

This clone has a handful of counts. This chain joins TRBV29-1 and TRBJ2-7, with TRBD1 matching 7 bases. V lost 4 bases, J lost 2 bases, and 11 bases stayed unmatched. The germline V gene has CDR1 SQVTM and CDR2 ANQGSEA. This CDR3 is built from 15 residues. CDR3 region: CSVATGSRIAYEQYF. As DNA, the CDR3 is TGCAGCGTTGCGACAGGGAGTAGAATCGCCTACGAGCAGTACTTC.

The chain joins TRBV7-2 to TRBJ2-7; D gene ambiguous. The CDR3 spans 14 residues. The V and J ends lost 4 bases and 0 bases respectively, with 10 bases between them. The germline V gene has CDR1 SGHTA and CDR2 FQGNSA. CDR3 sequence (DNA): TGTGCCAGCAGCTCGCGAACAGTCTCCTACGAGCAGTACTTC. Encoded protein: CASSSRTVSYEQYF.

The rearrangement joins TRBV4-2 to TRBJ1-1, with a tentative D call TRBD1 (6 bases). The CDR3 contains 14 residues. CDR1 is LGHNA and CDR2 is YNFKEQ in the germline V gene. V lost 4 bases to trimming and J lost 2 bases, with 11 bases between them. CDR3: CASSRMTGNTEAFF. The CDR3 bases are TGTGCCAGCAGCCGAATGACAGGAAACACTGAAGCTTTCTTT.

This sequence joins TRBV7-3 and TRBJ1-1; a possible D gene is TRBD1 (5 bases). This CDR3 has 14 amino acids. Between the trimmed V and J ends, which lost 4 bases and 6 bases, there was a span of 15 bases. Germline V gene data show CDR1 as SGHTA and CDR2 as FQGTGA. The CDR3 spells CASSYTPGGSEAFF. The CDR3 nucleotides are TGTGCCAGCAGCTACACACCGGGGGGGTCTGAAGCTTTCTTT.

This clone showed up just a few times. This sequence joins TRBV28 and TRBJ1-2, with unresolved D. Germline loops: CDR1 MDHEN, CDR2 SYDVKM. The CDR3 is made up of 14 amino acids. V was clipped by 3 bases and J by 3 bases, with 11 bases between them. The CDR3 loop reads CASSFGGLHYGYTF. CDR3 in DNA: TGTGCCAGCAGTTTTGGAGGGCTCCACTATGGCTACACCTTC.

The chain uses TRBV5-1 and TRBJ1-4, with a tentative D call TRBD1 (5 bases). CDR1 and CDR2 (germline): SGHRS, YFSETQ. The CDR3 consists of 15 residues. Trimming removed 1 base from V and 7 bases from J, with 14 bases in between. Here the CDR3 DNA reads TGCGCCAGCAGCTTGTCGGGACTACCCAGTGAAAAACTGTTTTTT. Protein product: CASSLSGLPSEKLFF.

The V gene is TRBV2, the J gene TRBJ2-3; 7 bases agree with TRBD2. Per germline, CDR1 SNHLY and CDR2 FYNNEI. This CDR3 has 11 residues. After removal of 9 bases from V and 5 bases from J, the junction contained 2 bases not matched to a gene. CDR3 nucleotides: TGTGCCAGTGGGAGGGTAGATACGCAGTATTTT. Its translation is CASGRVDTQYF. Complete variable domain (other parts from reference TRBV2 and TRBJ2-3): EPEVTQTPSHQVTQMGQEVILRCVPISNHLYFYWYRQILGQKVEFLVSFYNNEISEKSEIFDDQFSVERPDGSNFTLKIRSTKLEDSAMYFCASGRVDTQYFGPGTRLTVL.

This clone was recorded only once. The same CDR3 is also encoded by other DNA sequences in this sample. This chain links TRBV18 with TRBJ2-7; 7 positions agree with TRBD1. In germline, CDR1 is KGHSH, CDR2 LQKENI. This CDR3 contains 13 residues. Trimming removed 4 bases from V and 4 bases from J; junction bases left unmatched: 4. The CDR3 here is CASSLRDSYEQYF. CDR3 coding DNA: TGTGCCAGCTCACTCCGGGACAGTTACGAGCAGTACTTC.

This clone was seen a handful of times. The V gene is TRBV5-1, the J gene TRBJ2-5; a possible D gene is TRBD1 (6 bases). Trimming stripped 2 bases from V and 2 bases from J, with 13 bases between. This CDR3 is built from 15 residues. The germline CDR1 and CDR2 sequences are SGHRS and YFSETQ. The CDR3 sequence is CASSFREGGQETQYF. The DNA for the CDR3 is TGCGCCAGCAGCTTCCGAGAAGGGGGTCAAGAGACCCAGTACTTC.

The V and J genes are TRBV11-2 and TRBJ2-3; D uncertain. This CDR3 region has 14 residues. With 4 bases removed from V and 4 bases from J, the gap between germline ends came to 12 bases. The germline gives CDR1 SGHAT, CDR2 FQNNGV. DNA for the CDR3: TGTGCCAGCAGCTCCCTCAGGCGTCCAGATACGCAGTATTTT. Translated: CASSSLRRPDTQYF.

There are a few counts of this clone. The rearrangement uses TRBV7-8 and TRBJ2-7, with TRBD1 identical over 8 bases. CDR1 is SGHVS, CDR2 FQNEAQ, per germline. CDR3 length: 16 amino acids. V gave up 9 bases and J gave up 1 base; unmatched junction bases: 14. DNA of the CDR3: TGTGCCAGTGGGGATTGGAACCGGGACAGGTCCTACGAGCAGTACTTC. It translates to CASGDWNRDRSYEQYF.